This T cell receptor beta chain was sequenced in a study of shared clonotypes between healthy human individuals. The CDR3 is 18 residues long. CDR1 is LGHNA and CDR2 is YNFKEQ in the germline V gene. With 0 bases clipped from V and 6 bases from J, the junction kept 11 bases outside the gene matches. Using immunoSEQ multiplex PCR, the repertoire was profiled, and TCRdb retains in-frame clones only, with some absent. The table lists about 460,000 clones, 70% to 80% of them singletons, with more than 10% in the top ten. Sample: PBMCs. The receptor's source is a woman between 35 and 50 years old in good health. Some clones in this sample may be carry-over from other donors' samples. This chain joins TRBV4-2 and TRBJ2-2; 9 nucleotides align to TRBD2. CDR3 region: CASSQDGVAGEFSGELFF. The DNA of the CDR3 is TGTGCCAGCAGCCAAGATGGGGTAGCGGGAGAGTTTTCCGGGGAGCTGTTTTTT.